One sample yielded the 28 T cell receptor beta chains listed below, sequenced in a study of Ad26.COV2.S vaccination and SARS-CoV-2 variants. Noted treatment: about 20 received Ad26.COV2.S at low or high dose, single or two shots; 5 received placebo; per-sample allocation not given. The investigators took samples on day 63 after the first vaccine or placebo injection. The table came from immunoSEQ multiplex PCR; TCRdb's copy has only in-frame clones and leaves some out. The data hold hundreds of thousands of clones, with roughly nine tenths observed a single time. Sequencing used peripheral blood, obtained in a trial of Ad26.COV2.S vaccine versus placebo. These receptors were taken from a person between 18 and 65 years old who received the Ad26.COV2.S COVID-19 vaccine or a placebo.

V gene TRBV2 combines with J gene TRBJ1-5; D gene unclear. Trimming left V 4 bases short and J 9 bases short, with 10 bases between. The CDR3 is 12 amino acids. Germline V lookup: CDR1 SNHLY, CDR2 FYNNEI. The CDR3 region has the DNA TGTGCCAGCAGTGGAGAACCCGTGCCCCAGCATTTT. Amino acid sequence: CASSGEPVPQHF.

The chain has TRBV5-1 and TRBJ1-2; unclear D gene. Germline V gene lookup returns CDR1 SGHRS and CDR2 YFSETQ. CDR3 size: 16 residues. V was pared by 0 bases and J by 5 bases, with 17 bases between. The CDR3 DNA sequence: TGCGCCAGCAGCTTGGTCTCCTACCCCAAGTCTTATGGCTACACCTTC. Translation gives CASSLVSYPKSYGYTF.

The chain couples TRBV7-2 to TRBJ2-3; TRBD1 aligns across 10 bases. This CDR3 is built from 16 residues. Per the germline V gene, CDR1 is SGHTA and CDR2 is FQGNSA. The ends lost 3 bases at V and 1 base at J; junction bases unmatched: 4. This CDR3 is CASSLLGTGGTDTQYF. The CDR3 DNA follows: TGTGCCAGCAGCTTGCTCGGGACAGGGGGCACAGATACGCAGTATTTT.

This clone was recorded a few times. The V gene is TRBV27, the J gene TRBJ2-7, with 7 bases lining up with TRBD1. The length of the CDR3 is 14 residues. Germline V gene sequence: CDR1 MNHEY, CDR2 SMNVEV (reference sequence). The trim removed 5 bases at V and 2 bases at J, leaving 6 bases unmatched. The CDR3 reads CASSTPGQTYEQYF. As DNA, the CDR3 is TGTGCCAGCAGTACCCCGGGACAGACCTACGAGCAGTACTTC.

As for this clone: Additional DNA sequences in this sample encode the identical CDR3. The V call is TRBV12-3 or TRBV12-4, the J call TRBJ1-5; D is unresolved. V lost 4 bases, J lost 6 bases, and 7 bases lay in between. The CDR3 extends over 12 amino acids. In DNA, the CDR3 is TGTGCCAGCAGTTCCCGGGGTCAGCCCCAGCATTTT. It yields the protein CASSSRGQPQHF.

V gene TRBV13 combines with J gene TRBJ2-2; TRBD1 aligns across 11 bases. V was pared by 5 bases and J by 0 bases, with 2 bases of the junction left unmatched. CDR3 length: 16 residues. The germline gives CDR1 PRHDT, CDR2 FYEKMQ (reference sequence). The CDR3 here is CASSLGQGANTGELFF. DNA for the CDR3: TGTGCCAGCAGCCTGGGACAGGGGGCGAACACCGGGGAGCTGTTTTTT.

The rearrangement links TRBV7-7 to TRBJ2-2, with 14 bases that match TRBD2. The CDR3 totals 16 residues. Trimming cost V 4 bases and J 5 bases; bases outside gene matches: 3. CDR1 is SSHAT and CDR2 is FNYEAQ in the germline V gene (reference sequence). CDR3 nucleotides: TGTGCCAGCAGCTCAGGGACTAGCGGGGGTACCGGGGAGCTGTTTTTT. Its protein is CASSSGTSGGTGELFF.

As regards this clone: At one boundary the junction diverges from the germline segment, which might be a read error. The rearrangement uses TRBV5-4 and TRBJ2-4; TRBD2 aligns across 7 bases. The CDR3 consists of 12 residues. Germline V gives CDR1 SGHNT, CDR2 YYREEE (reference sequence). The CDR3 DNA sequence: TGTGCCAGCAGCCCCGGGACTACCCAGCGGAGATTC. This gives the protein CASSPGTTQRRF.

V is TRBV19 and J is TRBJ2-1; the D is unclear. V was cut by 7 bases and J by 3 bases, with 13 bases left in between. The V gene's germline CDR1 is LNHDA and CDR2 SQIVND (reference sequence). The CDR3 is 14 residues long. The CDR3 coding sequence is TGTGCCAGTAAGCCCGCCTTGGTCTACAATGAGCAGTTCTTC. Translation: CASKPALVYNEQFF.

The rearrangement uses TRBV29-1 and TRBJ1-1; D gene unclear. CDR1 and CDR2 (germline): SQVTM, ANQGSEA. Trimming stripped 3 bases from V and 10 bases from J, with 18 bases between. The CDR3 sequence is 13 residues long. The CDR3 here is CSVERLLSFGAFF. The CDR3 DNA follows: TGCAGCGTTGAGAGGTTGTTATCATTCGGAGCTTTCTTT. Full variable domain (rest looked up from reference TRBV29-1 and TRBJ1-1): SAVISQKPSRDICQRGTSLTIQCQVDSQVTMMFWYRQQPGQSLTLIATANQGSEATYESGFVIDKFPISRPNLTFSTLTVSNMSPEDSSIYLCSVERLLSFGAFFGQGTRLTVV.

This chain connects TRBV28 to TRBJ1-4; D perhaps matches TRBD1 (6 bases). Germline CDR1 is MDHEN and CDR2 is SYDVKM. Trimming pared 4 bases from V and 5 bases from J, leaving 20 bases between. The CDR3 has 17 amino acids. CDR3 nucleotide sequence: TGTGCCAGCAGTTCCCGGAGGGGGGAGTGGCTGAATGAAAAACTGTTTTTT. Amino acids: CASSSRRGEWLNEKLFF.

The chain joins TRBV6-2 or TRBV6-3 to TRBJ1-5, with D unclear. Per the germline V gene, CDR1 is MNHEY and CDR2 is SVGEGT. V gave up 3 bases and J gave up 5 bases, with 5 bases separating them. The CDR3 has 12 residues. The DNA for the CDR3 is TGTGCCAGCAGTTATGGATATCAGCCCCAGCATTTT. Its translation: CASSYGYQPQHF.

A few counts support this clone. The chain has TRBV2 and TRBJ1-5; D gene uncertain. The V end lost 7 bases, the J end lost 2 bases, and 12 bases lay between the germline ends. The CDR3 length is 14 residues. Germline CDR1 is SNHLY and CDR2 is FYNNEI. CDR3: CASTPRLGNQPQHF. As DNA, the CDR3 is TGTGCCAGCACCCCGAGACTGGGCAATCAGCCCCAGCATTTT.

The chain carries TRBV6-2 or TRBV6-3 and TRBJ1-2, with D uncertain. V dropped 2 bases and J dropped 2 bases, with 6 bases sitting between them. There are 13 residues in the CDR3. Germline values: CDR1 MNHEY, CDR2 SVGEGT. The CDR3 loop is CASSYTENYGYTF. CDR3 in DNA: TGTGCCAGCAGTTACACTGAGAACTATGGCTACACCTTC.

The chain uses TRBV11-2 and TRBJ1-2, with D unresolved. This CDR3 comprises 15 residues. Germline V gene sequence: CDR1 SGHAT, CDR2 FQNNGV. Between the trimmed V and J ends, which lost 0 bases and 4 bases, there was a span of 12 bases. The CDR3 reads CASSLDRAASYGYTF. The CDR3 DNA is TGTGCCAGCAGCTTAGATCGTGCAGCGAGCTATGGCTACACCTTC.

The CDR3 is CASSTRTVSANEKLFF. DNA for the CDR3: TGTGCCAGCAGTACTCGGACGGTTTCGGCTAATGAAAAACTGTTTTTT. V usage is TRBV6-2 or TRBV6-3 and J usage is TRBJ1-4; D unclear. Germline V gives CDR1 MNHEY, CDR2 SVGEGT. V dropped 5 bases and J dropped 3 bases, with 16 bases sitting between them. CDR3 length equals 16 residues.

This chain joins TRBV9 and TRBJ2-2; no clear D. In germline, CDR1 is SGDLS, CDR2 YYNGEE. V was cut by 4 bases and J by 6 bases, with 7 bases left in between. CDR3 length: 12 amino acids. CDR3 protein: CASSKVAGELFF. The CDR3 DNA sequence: TGTGCCAGCAGCAAAGTAGCCGGGGAGCTGTTTTTT.

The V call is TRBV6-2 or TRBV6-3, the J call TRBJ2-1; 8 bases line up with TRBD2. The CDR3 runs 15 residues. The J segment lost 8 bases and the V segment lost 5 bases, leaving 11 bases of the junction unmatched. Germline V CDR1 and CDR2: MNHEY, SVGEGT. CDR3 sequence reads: CASSAPGLVNDEQFF. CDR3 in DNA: TGTGCCAGCAGTGCTCCGGGACTAGTTAACGATGAGCAGTTCTTC.

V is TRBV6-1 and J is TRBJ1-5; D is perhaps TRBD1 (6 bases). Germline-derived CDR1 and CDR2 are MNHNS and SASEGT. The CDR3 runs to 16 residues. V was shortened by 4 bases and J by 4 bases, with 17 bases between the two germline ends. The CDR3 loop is CASSGGRGRPNQPQHF. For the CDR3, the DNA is TGTGCCAGCAGTGGAGGGCGGGGGCGGCCTAATCAGCCCCAGCATTTT.

CDR3 nucleotides: TGTGCCAGCTCACCATACACTAGCGGGGGGGCGAGTGAGCAGTTCTTC. This sequence encodes CASSPYTSGGASEQFF. The chain couples TRBV18 to TRBJ2-1, with 13 bases identical to TRBD2. CDR3 length: 16 amino acids. Germline V gene lookup returns CDR1 KGHSH and CDR2 LQKENI. Trimming at V came to 2 bases and at J to 9 bases, leaving 7 bases not matched to a gene.

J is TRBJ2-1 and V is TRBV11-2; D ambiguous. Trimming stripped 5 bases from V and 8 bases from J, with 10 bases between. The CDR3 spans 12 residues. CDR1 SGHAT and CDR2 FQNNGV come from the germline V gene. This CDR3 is CASSANRDEQFF. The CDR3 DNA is TGTGCCAGCAGCGCGAATCGGGATGAGCAGTTCTTC.

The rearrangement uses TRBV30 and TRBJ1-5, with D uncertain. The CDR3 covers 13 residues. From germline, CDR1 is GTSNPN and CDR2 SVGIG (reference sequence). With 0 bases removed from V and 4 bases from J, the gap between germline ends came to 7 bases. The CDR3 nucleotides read TGTGCCTGGAGTGTAACTGGGAATCAGCCCCAGCATTTT. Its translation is CAWSVTGNQPQHF.

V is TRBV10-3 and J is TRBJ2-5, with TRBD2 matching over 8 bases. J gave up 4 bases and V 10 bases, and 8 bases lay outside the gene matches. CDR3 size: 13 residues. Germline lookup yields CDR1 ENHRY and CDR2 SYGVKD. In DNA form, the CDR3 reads TGTGCCACCGGCTATACTAGCGGAGAGACCCAGTACTTC. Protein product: CATGYTSGETQYF.

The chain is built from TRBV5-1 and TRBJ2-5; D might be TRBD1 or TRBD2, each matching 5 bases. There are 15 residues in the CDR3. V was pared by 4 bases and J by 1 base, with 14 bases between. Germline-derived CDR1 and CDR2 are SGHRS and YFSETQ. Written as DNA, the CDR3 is TGCGCCAGCAGCCCTGGTTTGGGACCCCAAGAGACCCAGTACTTC. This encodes CASSPGLGPQETQYF.

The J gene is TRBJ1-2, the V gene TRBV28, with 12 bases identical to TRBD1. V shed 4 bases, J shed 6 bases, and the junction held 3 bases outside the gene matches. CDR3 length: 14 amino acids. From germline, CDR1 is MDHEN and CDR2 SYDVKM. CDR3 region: CASSSGQGAHGYTF. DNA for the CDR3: TGTGCCAGCAGTTCGGGACAGGGGGCGCATGGCTACACCTTC.

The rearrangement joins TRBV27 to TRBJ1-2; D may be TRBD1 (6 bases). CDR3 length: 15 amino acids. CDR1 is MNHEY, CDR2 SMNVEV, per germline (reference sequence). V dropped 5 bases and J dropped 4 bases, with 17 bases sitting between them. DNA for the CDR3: TGTGCCAGCAGTCCTCGGTGGGGGGCGGGCTATGGCTACACCTTC. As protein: CASSPRWGAGYGYTF.

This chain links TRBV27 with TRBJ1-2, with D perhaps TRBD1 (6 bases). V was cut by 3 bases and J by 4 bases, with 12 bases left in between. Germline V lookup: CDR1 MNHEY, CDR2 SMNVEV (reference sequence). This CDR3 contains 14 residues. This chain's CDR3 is CASSLGGLPYGYTF. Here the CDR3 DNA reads TGTGCCAGCAGTTTGGGGGGGCTCCCCTATGGCTACACCTTC.

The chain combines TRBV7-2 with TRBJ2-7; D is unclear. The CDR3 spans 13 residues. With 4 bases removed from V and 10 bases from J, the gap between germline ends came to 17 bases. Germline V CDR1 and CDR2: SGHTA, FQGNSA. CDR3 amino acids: CASSSGSAVGQYF. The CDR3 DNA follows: TGTGCCAGCAGCTCAGGTTCCGCCGTGGGACAGTACTTC.